This TCR beta chain is from a study of identical twins. The CDR3 sequence is 14 residues long. Germline assignment: CDR1 MNHNS and CDR2 SASEGT. The V and J ends lost 6 bases and 7 bases, in that order; junction bases with no gene match: 6. TCRdb itself ran the 5' RACE reads through MiXCR, one entry per CDR3 protein. The table includes fewer than 800,000 distinct CDR3 sequences, roughly 6.6% detected once. These sequences were also reported in another study, on yellow fever vaccine responses in identical twins.

The source of this sequence is a woman younger than 35 in good health. The sequencing input was PBMCs. The rearrangement uses TRBV6-1 and TRBJ1-5; 10 positions match TRBD1. CDR3 region: CASRDDRGQQPQHF. DNA for the CDR3: TGTGCCAGCAGAGACGACAGGGGGCAACAGCCCCAGCATTTT.